Following are 18 T cell receptor beta chains from one sample sequenced in a study of T cell repertoires in cytomegalovirus infection. Antigens for these TCRs are unknown. Each CDR3 protein gets one entry after TCRdb re-called the reads with MiXCR. The sample yields 680,000 or so distinct CDR3 sequences, 30% to 40% seen once. The specimen was cultured PBMCs, collected from culture after CMV antigen stimulation. The receptors originated from a human donor in good health (CMV status not recorded). Some clones in this sample may be carry-over from other donors' samples.

This clonotype has at least ten counts. The chain is built from TRBV6-2 or TRBV6-3 and TRBJ2-3; D possibly corresponds to TRBD1 (6 bases). CDR1 MNHEY and CDR2 SVGEGT come from the germline V gene. The CDR3 runs 15 residues. The V end was cut by 1 base, the J end by 4 bases, with 12 bases between. This chain's CDR3 is CASSYYTPGADTQYF. Written as DNA, the CDR3 is TGTGCCAGCAGTTACTACACCCCAGGGGCAGATACGCAGTATTTT.

Here the CDR3 reads CASRPGAHTGELFF. As DNA, the CDR3 is TGTGCCAGCAGACCAGGGGCCCACACCGGGGAGCTGTTTTTT. This chain links TRBV12-3 or TRBV12-4 with TRBJ2-2, with TRBD1 as a possible D gene (6 bases). V was trimmed by 6 bases and J by 3 bases, leaving 11 bases between them. This CDR3 comprises 14 residues.

This clonotype was counted once. The chain links TRBV7-3 to TRBJ1-4; D unclear. V was pared by 2 bases and J by 6 bases, with 13 bases between. The CDR3 contains 15 residues. CDR1 is SGHTA, CDR2 FQGTGA, per germline. The CDR3 DNA sequence: TGTGCCAGCAGCTTAGGAGGGTATGTCGATGAAAAACTGTTTTTT. This translates into CASSLGGYVDEKLFF.

The CDR3 bases are TGCGCCAGCAGCCAAGAGTTATCCGAACTAGCGGGGCGCTACGAGCAGTACTTC. Encoded protein: CASSQELSELAGRYEQYF. The chain uses TRBV4-3 and TRBJ2-7; 10 bases agree with TRBD2. This CDR3 spans 18 amino acids. V lost 0 bases, J lost 3 bases, and 11 bases stayed unmatched. The germline V gene encodes CDR1 LGHNA and CDR2 YSLEER.

J is TRBJ2-5 and V is TRBV6-5; D might be TRBD2 (7 bases). The V end was cut by 6 bases, the J end by 5 bases, with 13 bases between. CDR1 is MNHEY, CDR2 SVGAGI, per germline. The CDR3 is 13 residues long. The CDR3 bases are TGTGCCAGCAGGATAAGGGGGGGCGAGACCCAGTACTTC. It yields the protein CASRIRGGETQYF.

This chain connects TRBV5-4 to TRBJ2-5; 11 bases are a match to TRBD2. The germline V gene encodes CDR1 SGHNT and CDR2 YYREEE (reference sequence). The J segment lost 1 base and the V segment lost 9 bases, leaving 14 bases of the junction unmatched. The CDR3 is 17 residues long. The CDR3 reads CATGGGSGGAVQETQYF. The CDR3 DNA sequence: TGTGCCACCGGCGGTGGTAGCGGGGGGGCGGTCCAAGAGACCCAGTACTTC.

CDR3 in amino acids: CASRRRTSPLHF. DNA for the CDR3: TGTGCCAGCAGACGTAGGACGTCACCCCTCCACTTT. The chain joins TRBV6-5 to TRBJ1-6, with D unclear. The germline CDR1 and CDR2 sequences are MNHEY and SVGAGI. CDR3 size: 12 residues. V gave up 6 bases and J gave up 10 bases, with 10 bases separating them.

The table lists this clonotype with a few counts. Here the CDR3 reads CATSRDGKGHEQFF. The CDR3 DNA is TGTGCCACCAGCAGAGATGGGAAAGGGCATGAGCAGTTCTTC. The V gene is TRBV15, the J gene TRBJ2-1, with D hard to call. This CDR3 region has 14 residues. Trimming cost V 0 bases and J 8 bases, with 11 bases left between them. Per germline, CDR1 LNHNV and CDR2 YYDKDF (reference sequence). The complete variable domain, with remaining parts taken from reference TRBV15 and TRBJ2-1, reads DAMVIQNPRYQVTQFGKPVTLSCSQTLNHNVMYWYQQKSSQAPKLLFHYYDKDFNNEADTPDNFQSRRPNTSFCFLDIRSPGLGDTAMYLCATSRDGKGHEQFFGPGTRLTVL.

This clonotype appeared a few times. V is TRBV12-3 or TRBV12-4 and J is TRBJ2-5; 10 bases line up with TRBD1. The V and J ends lost 3 bases and 1 base, in that order; junction bases with no gene match: 8. The CDR3 is made up of 17 amino acids. The CDR3 DNA is TGTGCCAGCAGTTTCCGGTCCCGGGACAGGGGCCAAGAGACCCAGTACTTC. This translates into CASSFRSRDRGQETQYF.

This clonotype was detected only once. The chain is built from TRBV10-2 and TRBJ2-1; 11 bases map to TRBD2. The junction had 4 bases not matched to a gene; V was cut back by 6 bases and J by 6 bases. There are 14 residues in the CDR3. Germline-derived CDR1 and CDR2 are WSHSY and SAAADI. This chain's CDR3 is CASRRTSGFNEQFF. DNA of the CDR3: TGCGCCAGCAGAAGGACTAGCGGGTTCAATGAGCAGTTCTTC.

This clonotype was seen only a few times. The chain is built from TRBV27 and TRBJ1-1; D not resolved. Germline values: CDR1 MNHEY, CDR2 SMNVEV (reference sequence). CDR3 length: 15 amino acids. V was pared by 8 bases and J by 0 bases, with 16 bases between. CDR3 coding DNA: TGTGCCAGCCCCAGCGGGTGCCGCTTGAACACTGAAGCTTTCTTT. Residues: CASPSGCRLNTEAFF.

This clonotype was seen only a few times. This chain joins TRBV12-3 or TRBV12-4 and TRBJ2-5; no clear D. Trimming removed 7 bases from V and 2 bases from J, with 11 bases in between. The CDR3 extends over 13 amino acids. CDR3 bases: TGTGCCAGCACCCCGGACCGGCAAGAGACCCAGTACTTC. Translation gives CASTPDRQETQYF.

The rearrangement uses TRBV20-1 and TRBJ2-1; D not certain. Trimming removed 1 base at V and 6 bases at J, with 10 bases between. The CDR3 covers 13 residues. Germline CDR1 reads DFQATT; CDR2 reads SNEGSKA (reference sequence). CDR3 in amino acids: CSARVVRSNEQFF. The CDR3 nucleotides read TGCAGTGCTAGAGTCGTTCGAAGCAATGAGCAGTTCTTC.

The sample holds a few counts of this clonotype. The chain couples TRBV10-3 to TRBJ2-5, with 10 bases matching TRBD2. Trimming took 5 bases from V and 2 from J; bases not matched to a gene: 5. Germline V CDR1 and CDR2: ENHRY, SYGVKD. The CDR3 covers 15 residues. Here the CDR3 reads CAISPTSGPQETQYF. DNA for the CDR3: TGTGCCATCAGTCCGACTAGCGGGCCTCAAGAGACCCAGTACTTC.

This chain joins TRBV12-3 or TRBV12-4 and TRBJ1-2; D is possibly TRBD1 (5 bases). Between the trimmed V and J ends, which lost 5 bases and 1 base, there was a span of 23 bases. The CDR3 is made up of 18 amino acids. CDR3 DNA sequence: TGTGCCAGCAGTAACGCGGGGGGAAGGGGATCATTTAACTATGGCTACACCTTC. Protein product: CASSNAGGRGSFNYGYTF.

This clonotype appeared a few times. This chain uses TRBV5-5 with TRBJ1-5; D is unclear. The germline V and J ends were trimmed by 4 bases and 9 bases, with 14 bases remaining between them. Germline V gene data show CDR1 as SGHKS and CDR2 as YYEKEE (reference sequence). The CDR3 is made up of 13 amino acids. The CDR3 loop is CASSLTVLGPQHF. The CDR3 DNA reads TGTGCCAGCAGCCTAACAGTTCTTGGGCCCCAGCATTTT.

The rearrangement uses TRBV7-8 and TRBJ2-3, with 9 bases fitting TRBD2. This CDR3 has 16 residues. Unmatched junction bases numbered 11, after V lost 8 bases and J lost 2 bases. Germline V gives CDR1 SGHVS, CDR2 FQNEAQ. The CDR3 region has the DNA TGTGCCAGCCCCGGGGGACTAGCAGGGGCCACAGATACGCAGTATTTT. Its protein product is CASPGGLAGATDTQYF. The full variable domain, with the rest looked up from reference TRBV7-8 and TRBJ2-3, is GAGVSQSPRYKVAKRGQDVALRCDPISGHVSLFWYQQALGQGPEFLTYFQNEAQLDKSGLPSDRFFAERPEGSVSTLKIQRTQQEDSAVYLCASPGGLAGATDTQYFGPGTRLTVL.

CDR3 residues: CASSNAYIQYF. The CDR3 bases are TGTGCCAGTAGTAACGCATACATTCAGTACTTC. The gene calls are TRBV19 and TRBJ2-4; D is unresolved. CDR1 is LNHDA, CDR2 SQIVND, per germline (reference sequence). This CDR3 comprises 11 residues. V lost 4 bases, J lost 8 bases, and 6 bases lay in between. Full variable domain (remainder filled in from reference TRBV19 and TRBJ2-4): DGGITQSPKYLFRKEGQNVTLSCEQNLNHDAMYWYRQDPGQGLRLIYYSQIVNDFQKGDIAEGYSVSREKKESFPLTVTSAQKNPTAFYLCASSNAYIQYFGAGTRLSVL.